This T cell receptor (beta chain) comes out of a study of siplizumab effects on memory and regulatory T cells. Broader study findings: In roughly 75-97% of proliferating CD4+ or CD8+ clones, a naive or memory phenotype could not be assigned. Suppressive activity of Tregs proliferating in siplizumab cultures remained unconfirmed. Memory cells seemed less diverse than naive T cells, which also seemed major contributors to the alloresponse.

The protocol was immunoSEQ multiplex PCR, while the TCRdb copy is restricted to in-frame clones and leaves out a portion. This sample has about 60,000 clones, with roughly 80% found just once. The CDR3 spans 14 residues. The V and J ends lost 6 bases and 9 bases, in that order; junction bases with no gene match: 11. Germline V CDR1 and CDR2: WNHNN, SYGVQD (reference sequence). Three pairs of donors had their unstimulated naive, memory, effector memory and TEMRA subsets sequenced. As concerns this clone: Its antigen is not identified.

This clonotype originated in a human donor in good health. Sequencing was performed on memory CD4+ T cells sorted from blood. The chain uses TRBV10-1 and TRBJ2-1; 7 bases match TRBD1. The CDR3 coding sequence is TGCGCCAGCAGCCTCAGGGGGAAGTGGAGTGAGCAGTTCTTC. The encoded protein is CASSLRGKWSEQFF.